Presented here are 16 T cell receptor beta chains from one specimen sequenced in a study of long-term antiretroviral therapy in people with HIV. Version v3.0 of the immunoSEQ assay was performed at survey level. The data were produced by immunoSEQ multiplex PCR, yet TCRdb's version contains in-frame clones alone and is incomplete. The sample includes tens of thousands of clones, 95% of them seen just once. The sequencing here drew on unsorted PBMCs, taken 5.3 years after starting antiretroviral therapy. These receptors came from a man aged 50 or older with HIV.

This rearrangement joins TRBV11-2 to TRBJ2-7; either TRBD1 or TRBD2 may supply D (5 bases each). This CDR3 comprises 13 residues. The germline V and J ends were trimmed by 0 bases and 6 bases, with 9 bases remaining between them. Per the germline V gene, CDR1 is SGHAT and CDR2 is FQNNGV. CDR3 in DNA: TGTGCCAGCAGCTTAGAGAGGGGTGGCGAGCAGTACTTC. Its translation is CASSLERGGEQYF. Variable domain in full (rest from reference TRBV11-2 and TRBJ2-7): EAGVAQSPRYKIIEKRQSVAFWCNPISGHATLYWYQQILGQGPKLLIQFQNNGVVDDSQLPKDRFSAERLKGVDSTLKIQPAKLEDSAVYLCASSLERGGEQYFGPGTRLTVT.

The rearrangement joins TRBV5-1 to TRBJ2-7; D is perhaps TRBD1 (6 bases). V was trimmed by 2 bases and J by 3 bases, leaving 9 bases between them. CDR1 SGHRS and CDR2 YFSETQ come from the germline V gene. The CDR3 is made up of 13 amino acids. CDR3: CASSLQGDYEQYF. CDR3 in DNA: TGCGCCAGCAGCTTACAGGGCGACTACGAGCAGTACTTC.

This chain joins TRBV28 and TRBJ1-3; possible D gene TRBD1, 6 bases. Trimming removed 4 bases at V and 4 bases at J, with 14 bases between. This CDR3 has 15 residues. The V gene's germline CDR1 is MDHEN and CDR2 SYDVKM. As DNA, the CDR3 is TGTGCCAGCAGTTCTATGGGGGCGGTCGGAAACACCATATATTTT. Translation gives CASSSMGAVGNTIYF.

The chain is built from TRBV4-2 and TRBJ2-3, with 8 bases that match TRBD2. The V and J ends lost 1 base and 0 bases, in that order; junction bases with no gene match: 9. CDR1 and CDR2 from the germline V gene are LGHNA and YNFKEQ. This CDR3 region has 18 residues. The DNA of the CDR3 is TGTGCCAGCAGCCAAGTTGCGGGGGGATTCTCTAGCACAGATACGCAGTATTTT. Translation gives CASSQVAGGFSSTDTQYF.

The chain is built from TRBV5-4 and TRBJ2-5; D is uncertain. The J call may be in error: the DNA end matches TRBJ2-7 better. There are 14 residues in the CDR3. From germline, CDR1 is SGHNT and CDR2 YYREEE (reference sequence). The CDR3 bases are TGTGCCAGCAGCTTGGGTGAGTCATACTACGAGCAGTACTTC. Protein sequence: CASSLGESYYEQYF.

The genes are TRBV5-1 and TRBJ2-1; tentatively, D is TRBD1 (6 bases). Germline V gives CDR1 SGHRS, CDR2 YFSETQ. This CDR3 is built from 16 residues. V lost 0 bases to trimming and J lost 2 bases, with 12 bases between them. Here the CDR3 reads CASSLGLGQTYNEQFF. For the CDR3, the DNA is TGCGCCAGCAGCTTGGGTCTTGGACAGACCTACAATGAGCAGTTCTTC.

Concerning this clone itself: Its ends do not fully match the called genes, so a read error is possible. The V gene is TRBV10-3, the J gene TRBJ2-3; D unresolved. Per germline, CDR1 ENHRY and CDR2 SYGVKD. The CDR3 has 11 residues. The CDR3 DNA follows: TGTGCCATCAGTAGCAAAGATACGCAGTATTTT. Amino acid sequence: CAISSKDTQYF.

This clone has just one count. This rearrangement joins TRBV11-2 to TRBJ2-7; possibly TRBD1 for D (6 bases). The CDR3 extends over 14 amino acids. Deletions cut 5 bases from V and 0 bases from J, with 11 bases between. Germline V gene lookup returns CDR1 SGHAT and CDR2 FQNNGV. DNA for the CDR3: TGTGCCAGCAGCCCAGACAGGACCTCCTACGAGCAGTACTTC. Residues: CASSPDRTSYEQYF. Complete variable domain (other parts from reference TRBV11-2 and TRBJ2-7): EAGVAQSPRYKIIEKRQSVAFWCNPISGHATLYWYQQILGQGPKLLIQFQNNGVVDDSQLPKDRFSAERLKGVDSTLKIQPAKLEDSAVYLCASSPDRTSYEQYFGPGTRLTVT.

The gene calls are TRBV6-5 and TRBJ1-1; D possibly corresponds to TRBD1 (6 bases). Germline V gene data show CDR1 as MNHEY and CDR2 as SVGAGI. V lost 0 bases, J lost 5 bases, and 16 bases lay in between. The CDR3 extends over 16 amino acids. The CDR3 sequence: CASSYSRQVRGTEAFF. The DNA of the CDR3 is TGTGCCAGCAGTTACTCGCGACAGGTTCGGGGAACTGAAGCTTTCTTT.

This chain connects TRBV4-1 to TRBJ2-1; no clear D gene. This CDR3 has 15 residues. Per the germline V gene, CDR1 is MGHRA and CDR2 is YSYEKL. Between the trimmed V and J ends, which lost 2 bases and 5 bases, there was a span of 13 bases. CDR3 residues: CASSQTVISDNEQFF. The CDR3 coding sequence is TGCGCCAGCAGCCAAACGGTCATTTCTGACAATGAGCAGTTCTTC.

The chain carries TRBV19 and TRBJ2-7; possibly TRBD1 for D (5 bases). Trimming left V 5 bases short and J 0 bases short, with 11 bases between. Looked up from germline, CDR1 is LNHDA and CDR2 is SQIVND (reference sequence). This CDR3 contains 14 residues. CDR3 amino acids: CASSQGIGSYEQYF. For the CDR3, the DNA is TGTGCCAGTAGTCAGGGCATCGGCTCCTACGAGCAGTACTTC.

In this sample, this clone turned up once. The chain is built from TRBV7-2 and TRBJ2-5; D not certain. The CDR3 extends over 13 amino acids. Germline-derived CDR1 and CDR2 are SGHTA and FQGNSA. V shed 5 bases and J shed 4 bases, with 11 bases lying between them. The CDR3 spells CASSLGSRETQYF. CDR3 nucleotides: TGTGCCAGCAGCCTGGGAAGCAGAGAGACCCAGTACTTC.

The chain joins TRBV19 to TRBJ2-1, with 12 bases aligning to TRBD2. Trimming cost V 7 bases and J 5 bases; bases outside gene matches: 0. Germline V gene data show CDR1 as LNHDA and CDR2 as SQIVND (reference sequence). The CDR3 spans 13 residues. For the CDR3, the DNA is TGTGCCAGTACTAGCGGGGGGGACAATGAGCAGTTCTTC. Translation gives CASTSGGDNEQFF.

This clone showed up just once. This chain connects TRBV27 to TRBJ2-2, with TRBD1 matching over 11 bases. Germline CDR1 MNHEY, CDR2 SMNVEV (reference sequence). V shed 6 bases, J shed 7 bases, and the junction held 4 bases outside the gene matches. The CDR3 is 14 amino acids. The CDR3 nucleotides read TGTGCCAGCAGGGGGACAGGGGGTAGCGGGGAGCTGTTTTTT. Translating gives CASRGTGGSGELFF.

The genes are TRBV30 and TRBJ1-1; TRBD1 is a possible D gene (6 bases). Between the trimmed V and J ends, which lost 5 bases and 5 bases, there was a span of 15 bases. The CDR3 runs to 13 residues. Germline CDR1 GTSNPN, CDR2 SVGIG (reference sequence). The CDR3 DNA is TGTGCCTGGGAGGGGGGACGTGGAACTGAAGCTTTCTTT. This encodes CAWEGGRGTEAFF.

The chain couples TRBV27 to TRBJ2-7, with D perhaps matching TRBD1 (6 bases). The CDR3 is made up of 13 amino acids. Germline V lookup: CDR1 MNHEY, CDR2 SMNVEV (reference sequence). Trimming shortened V by 2 bases and J by 7 bases, and 12 bases separated the two germline ends. The CDR3 coding sequence is TGTGCCAGCAGTTTAATTCAGGGGTGGGAGCAGTACTTC. This codes for CASSLIQGWEQYF.